This TCR beta chain was recorded in a study of T cells in Graves' hyperthyroidism and ophthalmopathy. Study findings and constraints: The model predicted ophthalmopathy a median 6.5 months before onset. In blood, most of the thyroid clonotypes expanded above 0.001 were also present.

RNA transcripts were the template for amplifying TCR beta CDR3 regions. The TCR CDR3 was amplified in a first-round RT-PCR using the HTBI primer set. TCRdb used MiXCR to reprocess the multiplex PCR reads, holding one entry per CDR3 protein. The table lists roughly 500,000 distinct CDR3 sequences, 46% of them singletons. This CDR3 region has 14 residues. CDR1 and CDR2 from the germline V gene are KGHDR and SFDVKD. Trimming stripped 7 bases from V and 7 bases from J, with 16 bases between. Patients showing uncontrolled infection, other autoimmune disease, pregnancy or lactation were ineligible. The study based diagnoses on clinical symptoms, serum thyroxine and TRAb, thyroid ultrasound and orbital computed tomography. As for this clonotype: Its antigen is not known.

Sequenced input: peripheral blood or thyroid tissue (not recorded which). This receptor was identified in an adult woman with Graves' disease, either hyperthyroidism or ophthalmopathy (not recorded which). V gene TRBV24-1 combines with J gene TRBJ1-5; maybe TRBD1 (5 bases). CDR3 in DNA: TGTGCCACCAGGGCTGGGGGGGATCAGCAGCCCCAGCATTTT. Translation: CATRAGGDQQPQHF.